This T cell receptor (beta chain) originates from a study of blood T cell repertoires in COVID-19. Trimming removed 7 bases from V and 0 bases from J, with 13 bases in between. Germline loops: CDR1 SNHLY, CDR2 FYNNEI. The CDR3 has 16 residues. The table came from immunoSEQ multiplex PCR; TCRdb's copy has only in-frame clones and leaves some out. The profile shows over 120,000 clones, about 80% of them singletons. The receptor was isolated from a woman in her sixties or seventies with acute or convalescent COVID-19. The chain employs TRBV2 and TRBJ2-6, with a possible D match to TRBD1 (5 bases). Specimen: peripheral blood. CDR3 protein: CASKTTGFSGANVLTF. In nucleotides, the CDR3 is TGTGCCAGCAAAACCACAGGCTTCTCTGGGGCCAACGTCCTGACTTTC.